A single TCR beta chain is shown here with its context. Antigen: not known. The data belong to a study of cytomegalovirus exposure and HLA in healthy donors. Study overall: Unique TCRs from HLA-typed donors, around 93 million of them, were held in an early data release.

Vbeta (60) and Jbeta (13) primers were used in the PCR. Only in-frame clones appear in the TCRdb table, and some are missing; sequencing was by immunoSEQ multiplex PCR. The profile shows some 78,000 clones, roughly 80% of them singletons. Germline V CDR1 and CDR2: MGHRA, YSYEKL. CDR3 size: 17 residues. The junction had 14 bases not matched to a gene; V was cut back by 5 bases and J by 8 bases. Findings and caveats of the study: It was shown in a later analysis that HLA-associated TCR beta chains were more clonally expanded than other, equally common chains.

Sequencing was done on a sample of PBMCs. The TCR sequence derives from a man aged 50-59 years in good health and CMV-seropositive. This chain links TRBV4-1 with TRBJ2-1, with TRBD1 identical over 11 bases. The CDR3 DNA is TGCGCCAGCAGCACTCCCCGGACAGGGGGCTTTAAAGATGAGCAGTTCTTC. This sequence encodes CASSTPRTGGFKDEQFF.